This T cell receptor beta chain derives from a study of blood T cell repertoires in COVID-19 (TCRdb year 2020). Concerning the study at large: The collaborator samples originated in the United States, Italy and Spain and spanned the acute and convalescent phases of COVID-19. Where available, HLA class I and class II types were taken from metadata supplied by the sample provider and were not determined by assay-based typing. The samples were drawn from two sources: the first 160 participants of the ongoing ImmuneRACE study, and 1,200 or so subjects contributed by 6 global collaborators. Deeply sampled blood TCRbeta repertoires from subjects exposed to, actively infected with, or recovered from COVID-19 were included in the dataset. The sample metadata nearly always contained a de-identified subject ID, COVID-19 status, age in years and sex. The prospective study material was composed of cDNA or gDNA derived from T cells, B-cell-depleted T cells, or PBMCs. The repertoires were released in a freely available public database meant as a resource for research on the immune response to SARS-CoV-2. Overall results and qualifications from the work: How much clinical and demographic metadata was included differed by source and by participant, and the metadata was provided uncurated.

TCRbeta CDR3 regions were amplified from genomic DNA by means of the immunoSEQ Assay, a bias-controlled multiplex PCR. The original pipeline was this. Within the assay, amplification of reference gene primers was used to estimate how many nucleated cells each sample contained. To quantify the absolute abundance of each unique TCRbeta CDR3 rearrangement, sequence reads were collapsed and filtered. Productive Simpson clonality was computed per sample as the square root of Simpson's diversity index over productive rearrangements. TCRdb's version of the immuneACCESS table is confined to in-frame rearrangements and falls short of the full clone set. An unresolved V gene accounts for under half of the shortfall where checked; the remainder is of unknown origin. V and J calls and clone size come straight from that table; D and trimming were deduced from the DNA. The table for this sample lists 290,000 or so clones; around nine tenths of them were counted only once. The top ten constitute 1% to 1.5% of the sample.

For this clone: Its binding antigen is unknown. No quality values exist for individual bases; no much larger clone is one base distant.

From a lookup of the germline V gene, CDR1 and CDR2 are MNHEY and SVGAGI. V gives up 0 bases and J gives up 3 bases, and the segment between their germline ends measures 9 bases. The CDR3 covers 14 residues, taking in both the cysteine and the phenylalanine. The retained sequence is limited to the CDR3, 42 bases, with the frame set at the first base. The collaborating institutions used their own protocols to collect whole blood in K2EDTA tubes. For TCRbeta analysis, collaborators shipped samples in one of three forms: frozen whole blood, isolated PBMCs, or DNA extracted from either of those sample types.

Sample: peripheral blood. The TCR comes from a man in his 70s with acute or convalescent COVID-19. The rearranged segments are TRBV6-5 and TRBJ2-7; TRBD1 is a weak D gene call, 5 bases matching. The DNA sequence follows: TGTGCCAGCAGTTACTCCGACAGATACTACGAGCAGTACTTC. Its protein is CASSYSDRYYEQYF.